This T cell receptor (beta chain) came from a study of blood T cell repertoires in COVID-19. In the original processing: Amplification with reference gene primers provided the estimates of nucleated cell counts. TCRdb keeps only in-frame clones here, not all; method: immunoSEQ multiplex PCR. V, J and clone size derive from that table, while D and trimming were established from the DNA sequence. The repertoire holds about 210,000 clones, with about nine tenths as singletons. Germline V gives CDR1 SGHNT, CDR2 YENEEA. V was cut by 2 bases and J by 6 bases, with 8 bases left in between. This CDR3 comprises 13 residues.

The TCR originated in a middle-aged man with acute or convalescent COVID-19. J is TRBJ2-1 and V is TRBV11-3; D may be TRBD1 (6 bases). Material: peripheral blood. In DNA form, the CDR3 reads TGTGCCAGCAGCTTAATGGACAGCAATGAGCAGTTCTTC. Encoded protein: CASSLMDSNEQFF.